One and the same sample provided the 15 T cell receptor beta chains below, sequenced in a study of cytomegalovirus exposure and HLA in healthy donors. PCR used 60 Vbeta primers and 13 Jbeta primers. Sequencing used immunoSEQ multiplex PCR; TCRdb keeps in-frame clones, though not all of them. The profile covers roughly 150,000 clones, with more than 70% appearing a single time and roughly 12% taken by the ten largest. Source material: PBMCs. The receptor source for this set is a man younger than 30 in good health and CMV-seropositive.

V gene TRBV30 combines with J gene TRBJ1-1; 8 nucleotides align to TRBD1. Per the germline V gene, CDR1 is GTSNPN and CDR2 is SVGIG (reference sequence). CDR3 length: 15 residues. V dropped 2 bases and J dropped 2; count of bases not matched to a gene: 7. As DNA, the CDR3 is TGTGCCTGGAGTCCGGGGACAGGAGAAAACACTGAAGCTTTCTTT. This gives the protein CAWSPGTGENTEAFF.

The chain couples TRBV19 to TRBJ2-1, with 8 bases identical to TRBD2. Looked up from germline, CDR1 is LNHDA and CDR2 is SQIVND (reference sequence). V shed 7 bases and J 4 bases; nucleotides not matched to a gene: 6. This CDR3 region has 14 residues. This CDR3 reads CASKAGGAYNEQFF. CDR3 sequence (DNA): TGTGCCAGTAAGGCGGGGGGCGCGTACAATGAGCAGTTCTTC.

The CDR3 bases are TGTGCCAGCAGTTACCAAGGACTCCCTCAATCCGGGGAGCTGTTTTTT. It specifies CASSYQGLPQSGELFF. The J gene is TRBJ2-2, the V gene TRBV6-5, with D maybe TRBD2 (5 bases). In germline, CDR1 is MNHEY, CDR2 SVGAGI. The V end was cut by 2 bases, the J end by 6 bases, with 16 bases between. The CDR3 length is 16 residues.

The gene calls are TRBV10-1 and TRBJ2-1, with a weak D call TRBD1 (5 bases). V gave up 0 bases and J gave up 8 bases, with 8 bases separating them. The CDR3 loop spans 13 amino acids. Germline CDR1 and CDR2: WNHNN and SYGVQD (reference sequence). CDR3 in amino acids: CASSESGVHEQFF. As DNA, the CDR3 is TGCGCCAGCAGTGAGTCAGGGGTGCATGAGCAGTTCTTC.

The CDR3 loop is CATTPSGMSGGNEQFF. DNA for the CDR3: TGTGCCACCACACCGTCGGGAATGAGTGGCGGTAATGAGCAGTTCTTC. V usage is TRBV15 and J usage is TRBJ2-1; possible D gene TRBD2, 5 bases. Germline CDR1 and CDR2: LNHNV and YYDKDF (reference sequence). Deletions cut 7 bases from V and 7 bases from J, with 23 bases between. The CDR3 totals 16 residues.

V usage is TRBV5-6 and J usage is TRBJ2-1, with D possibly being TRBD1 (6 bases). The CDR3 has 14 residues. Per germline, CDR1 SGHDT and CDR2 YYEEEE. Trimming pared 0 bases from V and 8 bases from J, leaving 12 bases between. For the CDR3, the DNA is TGTGCCAGCAGCTTGGGCAGGGGTTCGGATGAGCAGTTCTTC. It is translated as CASSLGRGSDEQFF.

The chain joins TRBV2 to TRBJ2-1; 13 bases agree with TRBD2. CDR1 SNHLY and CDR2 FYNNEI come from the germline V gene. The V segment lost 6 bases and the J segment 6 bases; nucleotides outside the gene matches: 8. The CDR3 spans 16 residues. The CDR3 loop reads CASSTFTSGRANEQFF. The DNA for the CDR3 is TGTGCCAGCAGCACATTTACTAGCGGGAGGGCCAATGAGCAGTTCTTC.

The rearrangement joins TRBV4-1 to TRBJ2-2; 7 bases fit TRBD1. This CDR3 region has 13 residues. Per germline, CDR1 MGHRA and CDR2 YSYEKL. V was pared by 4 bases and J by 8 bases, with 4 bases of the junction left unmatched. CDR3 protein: CASSPEQGGELFF. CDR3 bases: TGCGCCAGCAGCCCGGAACAGGGGGGGGAGCTGTTTTTT.

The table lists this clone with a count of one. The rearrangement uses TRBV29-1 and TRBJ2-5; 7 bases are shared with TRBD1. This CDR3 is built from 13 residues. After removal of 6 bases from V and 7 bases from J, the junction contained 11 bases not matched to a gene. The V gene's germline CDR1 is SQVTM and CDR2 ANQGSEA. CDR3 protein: CSVGDRVVGTQYF. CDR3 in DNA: TGCAGCGTGGGCGACAGGGTGGTGGGGACCCAGTACTTC.

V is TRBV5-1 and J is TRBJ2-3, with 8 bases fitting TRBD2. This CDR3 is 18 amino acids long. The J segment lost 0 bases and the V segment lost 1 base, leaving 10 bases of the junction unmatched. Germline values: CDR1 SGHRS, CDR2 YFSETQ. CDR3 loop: CASSLLSPRGGSTDTQYF. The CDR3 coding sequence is TGCGCCAGCAGCTTGTTGTCCCCTCGGGGGGGTAGCACAGATACGCAGTATTTT.

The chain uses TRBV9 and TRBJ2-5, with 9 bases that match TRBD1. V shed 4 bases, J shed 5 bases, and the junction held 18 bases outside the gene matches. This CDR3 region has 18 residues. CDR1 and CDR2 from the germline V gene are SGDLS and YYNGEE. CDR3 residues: CASSKQKGQGWILETQYF. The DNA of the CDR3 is TGTGCCAGCAGCAAACAAAAAGGACAGGGGTGGATTTTGGAGACCCAGTACTTC. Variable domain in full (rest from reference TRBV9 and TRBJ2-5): DSGVTQTPKHLITATGQRVTLRCSPRSGDLSVYWYQQSLDQGLQFLIQYYNGEERAKGNILERFSAQQFPDLHSELNLSSLELGDSALYFCASSKQKGQGWILETQYFGPGTRLLVL.

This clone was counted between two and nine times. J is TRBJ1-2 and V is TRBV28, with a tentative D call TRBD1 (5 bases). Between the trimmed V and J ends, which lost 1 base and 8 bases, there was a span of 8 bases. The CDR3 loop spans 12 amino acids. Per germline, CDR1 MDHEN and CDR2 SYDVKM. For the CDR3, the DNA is TGTGCCAGCAGTTTATCAGGGTCCGGCTACACCTTC. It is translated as CASSLSGSGYTF.

The CDR3 DNA reads TGTGCCAGCAGTGAAACGCCAGTCAATCAGCCCCAGCATTTT. It encodes CASSETPVNQPQHF. The J gene is TRBJ1-5, the V gene TRBV2, with D hard to call. This CDR3 has 14 residues. From germline, CDR1 is SNHLY and CDR2 FYNNEI. Trimming took off 2 bases at V and 3 bases at J, with 8 bases between the two ends.

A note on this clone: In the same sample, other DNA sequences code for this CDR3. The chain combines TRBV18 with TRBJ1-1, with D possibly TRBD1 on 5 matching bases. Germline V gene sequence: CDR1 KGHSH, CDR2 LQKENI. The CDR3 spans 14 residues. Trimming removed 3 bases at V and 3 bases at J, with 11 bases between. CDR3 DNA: TGTGCCAGCTCACCTCAGGGCCCGCACACTGAAGCTTTCTTT. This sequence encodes CASSPQGPHTEAFF.

The CDR3 reads CASSEASGAESGRTPYEQYF. CDR3 bases: TGTGCCAGCAGTGAAGCGTCCGGGGCTGAGAGCGGGAGGACTCCTTACGAGCAGTACTTC. The chain carries TRBV2 and TRBJ2-7; 9 bases match TRBD2. This CDR3 region has 20 residues. The germline V gene has CDR1 SNHLY and CDR2 FYNNEI. V was clipped by 0 bases and J by 4 bases; unmatched bases: 19.